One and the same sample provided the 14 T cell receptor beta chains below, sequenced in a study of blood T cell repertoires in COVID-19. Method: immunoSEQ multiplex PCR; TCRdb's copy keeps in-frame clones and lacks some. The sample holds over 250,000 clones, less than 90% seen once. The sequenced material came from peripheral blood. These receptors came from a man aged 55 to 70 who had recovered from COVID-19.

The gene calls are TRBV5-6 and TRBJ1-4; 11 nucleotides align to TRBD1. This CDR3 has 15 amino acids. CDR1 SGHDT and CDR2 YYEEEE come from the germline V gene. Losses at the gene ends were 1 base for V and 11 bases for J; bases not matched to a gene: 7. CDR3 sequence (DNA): TGTGCCAGCAGCTTGTCGGGGACAGGGGGTGAGAAACTGTTTTTT. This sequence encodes CASSLSGTGGEKLFF.

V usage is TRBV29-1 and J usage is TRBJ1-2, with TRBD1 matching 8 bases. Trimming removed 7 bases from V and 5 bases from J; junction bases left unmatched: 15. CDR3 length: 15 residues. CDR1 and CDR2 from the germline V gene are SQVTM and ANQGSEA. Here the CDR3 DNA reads TGCAGCGCTCGAAAGACCGACAGGGGTGGGTATGGCTACACCTTC. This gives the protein CSARKTDRGGYGYTF.

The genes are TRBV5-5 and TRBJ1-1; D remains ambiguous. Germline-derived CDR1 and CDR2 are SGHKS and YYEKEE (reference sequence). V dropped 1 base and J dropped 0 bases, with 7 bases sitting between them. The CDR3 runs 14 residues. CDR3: CASSLSGVNTEAFF. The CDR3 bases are TGTGCCAGCAGCTTGTCAGGCGTGAACACTGAAGCTTTCTTT.

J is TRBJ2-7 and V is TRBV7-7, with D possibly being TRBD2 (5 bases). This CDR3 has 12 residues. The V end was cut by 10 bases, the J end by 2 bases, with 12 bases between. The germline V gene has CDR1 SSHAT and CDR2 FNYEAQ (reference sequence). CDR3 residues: CAKPGDAYEQYF. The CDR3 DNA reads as TGTGCCAAACCCGGGGATGCCTACGAGCAGTACTTC. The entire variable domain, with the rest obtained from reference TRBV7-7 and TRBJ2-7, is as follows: GAGVSQSPRYKVTKRGQDVTLRCDPISSHATLYWYQQALGQGPEFLTYFNYEAQPDKSGLPSDRFSAERPEGSISTLTIQRTEQRDSAMYRCAKPGDAYEQYFGPGTRLTVT.

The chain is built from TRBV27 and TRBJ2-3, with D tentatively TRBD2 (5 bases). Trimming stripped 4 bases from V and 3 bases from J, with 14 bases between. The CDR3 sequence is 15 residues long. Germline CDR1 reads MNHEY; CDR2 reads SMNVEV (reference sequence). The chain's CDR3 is CASSSYRGTTDTQYF. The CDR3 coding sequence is TGTGCCAGCAGTTCCTACCGGGGTACTACAGATACGCAGTATTTT.

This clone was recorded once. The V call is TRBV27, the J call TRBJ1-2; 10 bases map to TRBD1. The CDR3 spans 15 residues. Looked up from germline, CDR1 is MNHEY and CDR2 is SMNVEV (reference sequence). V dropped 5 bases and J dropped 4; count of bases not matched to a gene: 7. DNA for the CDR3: TGTGCCAGCAGTCTCTCTAGGACAGGGGGCTATGGCTACACCTTC. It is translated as CASSLSRTGGYGYTF.

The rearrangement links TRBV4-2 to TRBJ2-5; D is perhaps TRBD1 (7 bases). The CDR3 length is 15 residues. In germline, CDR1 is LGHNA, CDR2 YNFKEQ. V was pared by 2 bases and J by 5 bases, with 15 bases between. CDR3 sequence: CASSQSKGAGETQYF. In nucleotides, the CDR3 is TGTGCCAGCAGCCAAAGCAAGGGGGCGGGGGAGACCCAGTACTTC.

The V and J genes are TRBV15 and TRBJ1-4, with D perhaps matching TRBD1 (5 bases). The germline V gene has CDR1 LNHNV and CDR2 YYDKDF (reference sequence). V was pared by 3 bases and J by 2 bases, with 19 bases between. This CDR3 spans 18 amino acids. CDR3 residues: CATSSGGKGERTNEKLFF. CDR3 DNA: TGTGCCACCAGCAGTGGGGGGAAGGGAGAACGGACTAATGAAAAACTGTTTTTT.

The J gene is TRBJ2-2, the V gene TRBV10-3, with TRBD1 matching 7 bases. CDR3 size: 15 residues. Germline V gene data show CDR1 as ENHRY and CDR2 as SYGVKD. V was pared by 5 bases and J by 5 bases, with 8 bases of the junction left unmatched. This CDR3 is CAISFSGTDTGELFF. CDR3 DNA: TGTGCCATCAGTTTTTCCGGGACAGATACCGGGGAGCTGTTTTTT.

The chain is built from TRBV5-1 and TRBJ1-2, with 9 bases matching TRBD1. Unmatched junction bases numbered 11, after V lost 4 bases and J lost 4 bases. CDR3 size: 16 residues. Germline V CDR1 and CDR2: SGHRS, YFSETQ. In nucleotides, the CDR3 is TGCGCCAGCAGCACCTCACAGGGGGCGCTTCTCTATGGCTACACCTTC. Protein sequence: CASSTSQGALLYGYTF.

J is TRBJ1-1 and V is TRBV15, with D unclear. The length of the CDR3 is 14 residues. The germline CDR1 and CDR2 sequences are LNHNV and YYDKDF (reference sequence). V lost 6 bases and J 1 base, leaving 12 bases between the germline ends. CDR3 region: CATRWAGANTEAFF. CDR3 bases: TGTGCCACCAGATGGGCGGGAGCGAACACTGAAGCTTTCTTT.

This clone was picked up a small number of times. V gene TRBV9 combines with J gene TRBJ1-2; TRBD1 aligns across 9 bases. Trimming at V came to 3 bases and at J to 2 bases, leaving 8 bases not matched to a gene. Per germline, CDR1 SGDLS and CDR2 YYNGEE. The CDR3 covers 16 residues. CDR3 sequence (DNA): TGTGCCAGCAGCGCCACCGGGACAGGGACGAACTATGGCTACACCTTC. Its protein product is CASSATGTGTNYGYTF.

The CDR3 sequence: CASSSPGQPNTEAFF. DNA for the CDR3: TGTGCCAGCAGTTCCCCCGGACAGCCGAACACTGAAGCTTTCTTT. The chain uses TRBV6-5 and TRBJ1-1; possibly TRBD1 for D (6 bases). Per the germline V gene, CDR1 is MNHEY and CDR2 is SVGAGI. The length of the CDR3 is 15 residues. V lost 4 bases and J 1 base, leaving 13 bases between the germline ends.

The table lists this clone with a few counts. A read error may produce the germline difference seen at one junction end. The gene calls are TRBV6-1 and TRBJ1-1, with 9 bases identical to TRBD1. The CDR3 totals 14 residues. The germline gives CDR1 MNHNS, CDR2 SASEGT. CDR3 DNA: TGTGCCAGCAGGGAAGACAGGGGGAGCACTGAAGCTTTCTTT. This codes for CASREDRGSTEAFF.